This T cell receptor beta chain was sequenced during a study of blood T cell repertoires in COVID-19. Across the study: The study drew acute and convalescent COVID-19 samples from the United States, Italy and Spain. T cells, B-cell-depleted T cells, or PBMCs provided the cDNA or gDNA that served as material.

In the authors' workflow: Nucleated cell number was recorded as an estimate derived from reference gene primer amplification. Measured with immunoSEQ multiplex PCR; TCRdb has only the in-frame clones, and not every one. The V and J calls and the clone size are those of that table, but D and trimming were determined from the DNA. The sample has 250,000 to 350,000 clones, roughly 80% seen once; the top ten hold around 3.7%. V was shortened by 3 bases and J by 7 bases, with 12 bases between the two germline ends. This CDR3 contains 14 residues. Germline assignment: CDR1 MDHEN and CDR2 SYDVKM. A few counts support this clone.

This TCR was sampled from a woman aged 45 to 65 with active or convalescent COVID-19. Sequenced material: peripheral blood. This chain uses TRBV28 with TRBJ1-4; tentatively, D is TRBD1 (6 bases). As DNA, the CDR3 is TGTGCCAGCAGTTTGTCAGGGGCGGCTGAAAAACTGTTTTTT. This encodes CASSLSGAAEKLFF.